This T cell receptor (beta chain) is drawn from a study of blood T cell repertoires in COVID-19. In the study overall: Samples representing acute and convalescent COVID-19 were sourced from the United States, Italy and Spain.

Trimming left V 5 bases short and J 0 bases short, with 17 bases between. The CDR3 is 17 residues long. Germline V gene lookup returns CDR1 SGHNT and CDR2 YENEEA. Original processing methods: Amplification with reference gene primers provided the estimates of nucleated cell counts. TCRdb's copy holds only in-frame clones and misses some; the assay was immunoSEQ multiplex PCR. V, J and clone size are taken as reported in that table, and D and trimming were inferred from the DNA itself. The table lists nearly 350,000 clones, under 95% of them singletons, with roughly 3% in the top ten. The chain recombines TRBV11-3 with TRBJ2-1; perhaps TRBD2 as D (6 bases). The sequence derives from a woman aged 18-35 years who had recovered from COVID-19. Sequencing was carried out using peripheral blood. For the CDR3, the DNA is TGTGCCAGCAGCCTAGTGAGCGGGCCGTACTCCTACAATGAGCAGTTCTTC. This sequence encodes CASSLVSGPYSYNEQFF.